This T cell receptor beta chain was obtained from a study of shared clonotypes between healthy human individuals. Measured with immunoSEQ multiplex PCR; TCRdb has only the in-frame clones, and not every one. Among a few million clones listed, over 85% were seen once. Terminally differentiated effector memory CD45RA+ cells were excluded from the naive CD8 cells, which were CD45RO-negative and positively selected for CCR7. The CDR3 covers 14 residues. Trimming at V came to 5 bases and at J to 9 bases, leaving 9 bases not matched to a gene. Germline V gives CDR1 SEHNR, CDR2 FQNEAQ (reference sequence). Specimen: naive CD8+ T cells from PBMCs. The chain links TRBV7-9 to TRBJ2-4; 8 nucleotides line up with TRBD1. This clonotype was obtained from a man aged 18 to 30 in good health. Some clones in this sample may be carry-over from other donors' samples. DNA for the CDR3: TGTGCCAGCAGCGGGGGACAGGAGAGTCTCATTCAGTACTTC. As protein: CASSGGQESLIQYF. Complete variable domain (other parts from reference TRBV7-9 and TRBJ2-4): DTGVSQNPRHKITKRGQNVTFRCDPISEHNRLYWYRQTLGQGPEFLTYFQNEAQLEKSRLLSDRFSAERPKGSFSTLEIQRTEQGDSAMYLCASSGGQESLIQYFGAGTRLSVL.